The source of this T cell receptor beta chain is a study of T cells in localized non-small cell lung cancer (dated by TCRdb to about 2020). The study in broad terms: Comparing tumors with uninvolved tumor-adjacent lungs, the study looked at the T cell repertoires of roughly 250 patients with early-stage NSCLC. The cohort comprised some 240 treatment-naïve NSCLC patients with resected, localized lung tumors. A mean age of around 66 years was recorded for the NSCLC patients, of whom 120 to 150 were male and around 100 were female. What the research found in general, with its limitations: Because of the exploratory design, TCR variables were selected using unadjusted p-values without false-discovery rate correction. Uninvolved tumor-adjacent lung showed the highest T cell clonality, higher than tumor, which suggests more focused antigenic responses in the adjacent lung. Of the top 100 tumor clones, a median of roughly 53 were detected in paired uninvolved adjacent lung; about 28 were also among that lung's top 100. Multi-region tumor sequencing was not performed, so intratumor heterogeneity could not be excluded. Longer overall survival was associated with higher T cell density in blood, whereas shorter survival was associated with higher clonality in adjacent lung.

The V and J ends are trimmed by 5 bases and 0 bases, leaving 14 bases between them. CDR1 and CDR2, looked up from the germline V gene (reference sequence), are SEHNR and FQNEAQ. From the cysteine up to the phenylalanine, the CDR3 has a length of 16 residues. CDR3 DNA only is kept here, 48 bases in frame from base 1. The immunoSEQ Assay was used to sequence TCR beta CDR3 regions from DNA. The study's processing was this. To compute T cell density, TCR beta template counts were normalized to usable DNA, which was estimated by amplifying housekeeping genes. Richness was estimated with the preseqR package, extrapolating to 400,000 templates for PBMC samples and 120,000 templates for tissue samples. Clonality was calculated as one minus Pielou's evenness. Tissue-enriched TCRs were identified through differential abundance testing performed on productive amino-acid clonotypes, with a minimum total count of 5 and an alpha of 0.1. The Jaccard Index and the Morisita Overlap Index were used to quantify repertoire overlap between compartments. GLIPH grouped TCR beta CDR3s together with public tetramer-defined viral CDR3s, and a viral motif had to include at least three viral sequences and also show V-gene enrichment. TCRdb limited this immuneACCESS table to in-frame rearrangements with V and J called. A share of clones is missing; checked studies link under half to unresolved V genes, and the rest is unexplained. For V, J and clone size, that table is used; D and trimming come from the DNA. The sample yields around 40,000 clones; almost 90% were counted once. The ten largest make up 2.6% of the sample.

At diagnosis, tumor, uninvolved tumor-adjacent lung and peripheral blood were collected and then preserved as a mix of FFPE and fresh-frozen material. For TCR repertoire profiling, the blood samples were analyzed as peripheral blood mononuclear cells. Comment on this clone: Its target antigen remains unknown. Per-nucleotide qualities are absent, and no much larger clonotype sits a single base away.

Recombination connected TRBV7-9 to TRBJ2-1; the D gene is unclear. The sequence was obtained from a female donor of 60 years or more with stage I squamous cell lung carcinoma. The sample consisted of peripheral blood, taken before any cancer treatment. DNA sequence: TGTGCCAGCAGCACGACAAAAATGAGCTCCTACAATGAGCAGTTCTTC. Translated, this is CASSTTKMSSYNEQFF. Where the CDR3 stops, the reference TRBV7-9 and TRBJ2-1 genes take over; the full variable domain is DTGVSQNPRHKITKRGQNVTFRCDPISEHNRLYWYRQTLGQGPEFLTYFQNEAQLEKSRLLSDRFSAERPKGSFSTLEIQRTEQGDSAMYLCASSTTKMSSYNEQFFGPGTRLTVL.